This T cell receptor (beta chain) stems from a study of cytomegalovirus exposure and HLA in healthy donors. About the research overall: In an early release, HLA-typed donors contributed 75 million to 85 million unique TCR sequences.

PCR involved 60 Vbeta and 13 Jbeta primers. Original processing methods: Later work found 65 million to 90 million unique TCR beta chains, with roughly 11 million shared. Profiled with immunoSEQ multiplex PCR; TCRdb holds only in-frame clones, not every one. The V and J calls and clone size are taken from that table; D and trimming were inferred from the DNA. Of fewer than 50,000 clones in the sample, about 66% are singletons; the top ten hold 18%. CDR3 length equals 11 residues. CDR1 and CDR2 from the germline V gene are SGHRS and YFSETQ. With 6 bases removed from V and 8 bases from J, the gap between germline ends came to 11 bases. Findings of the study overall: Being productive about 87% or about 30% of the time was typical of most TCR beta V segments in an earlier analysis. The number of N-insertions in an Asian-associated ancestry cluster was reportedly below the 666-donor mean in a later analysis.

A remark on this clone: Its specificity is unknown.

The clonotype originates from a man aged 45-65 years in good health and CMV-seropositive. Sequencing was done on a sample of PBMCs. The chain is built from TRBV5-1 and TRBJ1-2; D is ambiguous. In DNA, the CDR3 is TGCGCCAGCACCAGTACCGGGGGCTACACCTTC. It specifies CASTSTGGYTF.